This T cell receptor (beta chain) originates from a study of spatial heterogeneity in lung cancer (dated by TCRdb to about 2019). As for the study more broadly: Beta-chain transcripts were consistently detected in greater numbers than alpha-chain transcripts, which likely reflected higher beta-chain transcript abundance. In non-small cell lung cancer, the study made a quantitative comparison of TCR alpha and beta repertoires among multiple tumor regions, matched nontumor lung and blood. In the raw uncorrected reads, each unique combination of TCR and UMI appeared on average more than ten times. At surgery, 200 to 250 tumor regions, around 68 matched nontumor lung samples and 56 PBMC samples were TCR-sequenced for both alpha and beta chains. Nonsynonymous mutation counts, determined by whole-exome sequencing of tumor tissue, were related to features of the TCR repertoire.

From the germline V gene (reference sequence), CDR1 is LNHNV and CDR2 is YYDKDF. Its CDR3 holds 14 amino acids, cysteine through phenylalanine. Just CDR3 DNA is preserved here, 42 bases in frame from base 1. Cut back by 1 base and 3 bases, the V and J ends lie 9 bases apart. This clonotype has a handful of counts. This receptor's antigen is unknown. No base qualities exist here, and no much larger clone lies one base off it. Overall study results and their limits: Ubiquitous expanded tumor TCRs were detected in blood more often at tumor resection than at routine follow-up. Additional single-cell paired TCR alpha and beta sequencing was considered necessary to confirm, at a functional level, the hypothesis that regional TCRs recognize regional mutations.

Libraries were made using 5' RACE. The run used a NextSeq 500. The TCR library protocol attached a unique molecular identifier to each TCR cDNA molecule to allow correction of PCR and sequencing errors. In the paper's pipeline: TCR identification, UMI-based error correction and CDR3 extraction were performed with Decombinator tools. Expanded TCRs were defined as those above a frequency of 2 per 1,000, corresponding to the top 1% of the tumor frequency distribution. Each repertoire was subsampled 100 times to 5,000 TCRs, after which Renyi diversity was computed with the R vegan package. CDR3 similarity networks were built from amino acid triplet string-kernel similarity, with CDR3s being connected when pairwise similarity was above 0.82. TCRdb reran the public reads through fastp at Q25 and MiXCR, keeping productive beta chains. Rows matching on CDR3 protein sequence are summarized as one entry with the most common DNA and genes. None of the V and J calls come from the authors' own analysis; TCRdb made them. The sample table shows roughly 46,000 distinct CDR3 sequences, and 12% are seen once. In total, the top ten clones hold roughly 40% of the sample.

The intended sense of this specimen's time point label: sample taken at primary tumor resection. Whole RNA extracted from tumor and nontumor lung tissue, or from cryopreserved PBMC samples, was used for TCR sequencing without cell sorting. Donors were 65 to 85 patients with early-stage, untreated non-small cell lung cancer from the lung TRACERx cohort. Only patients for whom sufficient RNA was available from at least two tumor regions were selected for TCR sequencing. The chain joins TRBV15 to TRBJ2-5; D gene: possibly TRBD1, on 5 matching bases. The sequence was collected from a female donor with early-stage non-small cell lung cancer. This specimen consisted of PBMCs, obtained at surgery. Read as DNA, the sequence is TGTGCCACCAGCAGAGTTGGCAGGGAAGAGACCCAGTACTTC. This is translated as CATSRVGREETQYF.